Listed below are T cell receptor beta chains from one sample, sequenced in a study of human CD8 memory T cell subsets. TCRdb re-called the 5' RACE reads and catalogs CDR3 proteins one per entry, DNA excluded. Its clone listing holds around 11,000 distinct CDR3 sequences. Sample: CD8+ T cells from PBMCs. The receptors stem from a human donor in good health. CDR3s include the opening cysteine and the closing phenylalanine or tryptophan. Not all rows give a size; the values are once, few, many and, for expanded clones, a class.

TRBJ2-3,-,TRBV7-9,CASSHRTRNMDTQYF
TRBJ1-1,medium-sized,TRBV12-3/TRBV12-4,CASTTNTASEAFF
TRBJ2-1,-,TRBV12-3/TRBV12-4,CASSLAGPNEQFF
TRBJ2-1,-,TRBV7-2,CASSLGQGGAYNEQFF
TRBJ2-1,-,TRBV7-3,CASSLEVAGDNEQFF
TRBJ2-7,-,TRBV13,CASSYSVGDEQYF
TRBJ2-7,-,TRBV21-1,CASSKALGSEQYF
TRBJ1-2,-,TRBV2,CASSDGQGPYGYTF
TRBJ2-3,-,TRBV28,CASRRTSGGDTQYF
TRBJ2-5,-,TRBV29-1,CSVVPLGSETQYF
TRBJ2-7,medium-sized,TRBV20-1,CSARSTLTYEQYF
TRBJ2-7,-,TRBV20-1,CSASGGSYEQYF